Listed below are T cell receptor beta chains from one sample, sequenced in a study of human T cells and chemical hapten exposure. Each CDR3 protein is one row after TCRdb ran MiXCR on the RACE reads. This table has around 120,000 distinct CDR3 sequences, approximately 15% appearing once. The sample in question was whole blood, obtained in connection with sensitization to the hapten diphenylcyclopropenone (DPC). These receptors were taken from a woman aged 18-35 years with alopecia areata. Some clones in this sample may be carry-over from other donors' samples. Each CDR3 is given with its conserved first and last residue. Each record gives: D gene, V gene, J gene, clone size, CDR3 protein, CDR3 DNA. A D gene is named only where the DNA matches it firmly. Clone sizes are given selectively: once, few, many, or a class where the clone is expanded.

d_gene: TRBD1
v_gene: TRBV12-3/TRBV12-4
j_gene: TRBJ1-2
abundance: few
CDR3aa: CASSLGTGDGYTF
CDR3nt: TGTGCCAGCAGTTTGGGGACAGGAGATGGCTACACCTTC

d_gene: -
v_gene: TRBV6-2/TRBV6-3
j_gene: TRBJ2-3
abundance: few
CDR3aa: CASRNEGSTQYF
CDR3nt: TGTGCCAGCAGAAACGAGGGCAGCACGCAGTATTTT

d_gene: -
v_gene: TRBV5-5
j_gene: TRBJ1-5
abundance: -
CDR3aa: CASSLAHIGQMYQPQHF
CDR3nt: TGTGCCAGCAGCTTGGCCCACATCGGACAAATGTATCAGCCCCAGCATTTT

d_gene: TRBD1
v_gene: TRBV6-1
j_gene: TRBJ1-1
abundance: many
CDR3aa: CASSRQGMINTEAFF
CDR3nt: TGTGCCAGCAGCCGACAGGGGATGATTAACACTGAAGCTTTCTTT

d_gene: TRBD2
v_gene: TRBV10-3
j_gene: TRBJ2-5
abundance: many
CDR3aa: CAISEHSSGGPETQYF
CDR3nt: TGTGCCATCAGTGAGCACTCTAGCGGGGGGCCCGAGACCCAGTACTTC

d_gene: TRBD1
v_gene: TRBV5-6
j_gene: TRBJ1-4
abundance: -
CDR3aa: CASSLAPGTGVQKLFF
CDR3nt: TGTGCCAGCAGCTTGGCCCCCGGGACAGGGGTCCAAAAACTGTTTTTT

d_gene: -
v_gene: TRBV4-1
j_gene: TRBJ2-5
abundance: -
CDR3aa: CASSQDPGTQETQYF
CDR3nt: TGCGCCAGCAGCCAAGATCCCGGGACCCAAGAGACCCAGTACTTC

d_gene: TRBD1
v_gene: TRBV7-2
j_gene: TRBJ1-5
abundance: many
CDR3aa: CASSLRDSPPISNQPQHF
CDR3nt: TGTGCCAGCAGCTTAAGGGACAGTCCTCCTATTAGCAATCAGCCCCAGCATTTT

d_gene: TRBD1
v_gene: TRBV2
j_gene: TRBJ2-4
abundance: -
CDR3aa: CASDRGKNIQYF
CDR3nt: TGTGCCAGCGACAGGGGCAAAAACATTCAGTACTTC

d_gene: -
v_gene: TRBV19
j_gene: TRBJ1-4
abundance: -
CDR3aa: CTSVKTGPALKNCFF
CDR3nt: -

d_gene: TRBD2
v_gene: TRBV11-3
j_gene: TRBJ2-3
abundance: -
CDR3aa: CASSPGRGAADTQYF
CDR3nt: TGTGCCAGCAGCCCAGGGCGGGGGGCCGCAGATACGCAGTATTTT

d_gene: -
v_gene: TRBV20-1
j_gene: TRBJ2-3
abundance: many
CDR3aa: CSARERGSVTDTQYF
CDR3nt: TGCAGTGCTAGAGAGCGGGGTTCTGTGACAGATACGCAGTATTTT

d_gene: TRBD2
v_gene: TRBV10-1
j_gene: TRBJ2-3
abundance: few
CDR3aa: CASSEGLGGYTQYF
CDR3nt: TGCGCCAGTTCGGAGGGACTAGGGGGTTATACGCAGTATTTT

d_gene: -
v_gene: TRBV3-1
j_gene: TRBJ1-2
abundance: -
CDR3aa: CASSQEIGGRGNYGYTF
CDR3nt: TGTGCCAGCAGCCAAGAAATAGGGGGGCGCGGGAACTATGGCTACACCTTC

d_gene: -
v_gene: TRBV29-1
j_gene: TRBJ1-1
abundance: few
CDR3aa: CSGAPQGAEAFF
CDR3nt: TGCAGCGGGGCACCGCAGGGTGCTGAAGCTTTCTTT

d_gene: -
v_gene: TRBV20-1
j_gene: TRBJ2-1
abundance: few
CDR3aa: CSASGGPPHNEQFF
CDR3nt: TGCAGTGCTAGCGGGGGCCCTCCCCACAATGAGCAGTTCTTC

d_gene: TRBD1
v_gene: TRBV7-6
j_gene: TRBJ1-5
abundance: many
CDR3aa: CASSQGTGGNQPQHF
CDR3nt: TGTGCCAGCAGCCAAGGGACAGGAGGTAATCAGCCCCAGCATTTT

d_gene: -
v_gene: TRBV6-5
j_gene: TRBJ1-3
abundance: few
CDR3aa: CASSITAFSGNTIYF
CDR3nt: TGTGCCAGCAGTATTACAGCTTTCTCTGGAAACACCATATATTTT

d_gene: TRBD1
v_gene: TRBV2
j_gene: TRBJ2-1
abundance: many
CDR3aa: CASSEAQGERRRYNEQFF
CDR3nt: TGTGCCAGCAGTGAAGCCCAGGGGGAAAGGAGGAGGTACAATGAGCAGTTCTTC

d_gene: -
v_gene: TRBV19
j_gene: TRBJ1-5
abundance: many
CDR3aa: CASSITDYSNQPQHF
CDR3nt: TGTGCCAGTAGTATCACAGATTATAGCAATCAGCCCCAGCATTTT

d_gene: -
v_gene: TRBV24-1
j_gene: TRBJ2-1
abundance: many
CDR3aa: CATSGGSYEQFF
CDR3nt: TGTGCCACCAGTGGTGGTAGCTATGAGCAGTTCTTC

d_gene: -
v_gene: TRBV12-3/TRBV12-4
j_gene: TRBJ1-1
abundance: many
CDR3aa: CASSSRVNTEAFF
CDR3nt: TGTGCCAGCAGTTCGCGGGTGAACACTGAAGCTTTCTTT

d_gene: TRBD1
v_gene: TRBV14
j_gene: TRBJ2-2
abundance: -
CDR3aa: CASSQDLGQGGTGELFF
CDR3nt: TGTGCCAGCAGCCAAGATCTGGGACAGGGAGGAACCGGGGAGCTGTTTTTT

d_gene: TRBD2
v_gene: TRBV7-6
j_gene: TRBJ2-7
abundance: -
CDR3aa: CASSLGTSGGHVEQYF
CDR3nt: TGTGCCAGCAGCTTGGGGACTAGCGGGGGGCATGTCGAGCAGTACTTC

d_gene: -
v_gene: TRBV6-2/TRBV6-3
j_gene: TRBJ1-5
abundance: -
CDR3aa: CASSYDGLSNQPQHF
CDR3nt: TGTGCCAGCAGTTACGACGGTCTTAGCAATCAGCCCCAGCATTTT

d_gene: TRBD1
v_gene: TRBV12-3/TRBV12-4
j_gene: TRBJ2-6
abundance: -
CDR3aa: CASSLAGQESGANVLTF
CDR3nt: TGTGCCAGCAGTTTAGCGGGACAGGAGTCTGGGGCCAACGTCCTGACTTTC

d_gene: TRBD2
v_gene: TRBV18
j_gene: TRBJ2-5
abundance: -
CDR3aa: CASSPNLAGGHETQYF
CDR3nt: TGTGCCAGCTCACCAAACCTAGCGGGGGGGCACGAGACCCAGTACTTC

d_gene: -
v_gene: TRBV6-5
j_gene: TRBJ2-1
abundance: -
CDR3aa: CASSYCNNEQFF
CDR3nt: TGTGCCAGCAGTTACTGCAACAATGAGCAGTTCTTC

d_gene: -
v_gene: TRBV7-9
j_gene: TRBJ2-3
abundance: many
CDR3aa: CASSLDLHTDTQYF
CDR3nt: TGTGCCAGCAGCTTAGACTTACACACAGATACGCAGTATTTT